This T cell receptor beta chain emerged from a study of identical twins. TCRdb reprocessed the 5' RACE reads with MiXCR, giving one entry per CDR3 protein. The sample lists nearly 900,000 distinct CDR3 sequences; 12% were seen once. J gave up 4 bases and V 4 bases, and 9 bases lay outside the gene matches. The CDR3 is 17 residues long. Germline CDR1 LGHDT, CDR2 YNNKEL (reference sequence). These data are also associated with another study on yellow fever vaccine responses in identical twins.

The receptor comes from a young woman in good health. The chain uses TRBV3-1 and TRBJ2-3, with 12 positions matching TRBD2. Sequenced material: PBMCs. The CDR3 loop reads CASSLPASGGAADTQYF. CDR3 nucleotides: TGTGCCAGCAGCCTACCGGCTAGCGGGGGGGCGGCAGATACGCAGTATTTT.